This T cell receptor (beta chain) was documented in a study of blood T cell repertoires in COVID-19. Study-level information: COVID-19 samples, acute and convalescent, were from the United States, Italy and Spain. PBMCs, B-cell-depleted T cells, or T cells provided the cDNA or gDNA that made up the material.

The CDR3 spans 19 residues. V shed 0 bases and J 0 bases; nucleotides not matched to a gene: 11. Per the germline V gene, CDR1 is MNHEY and CDR2 is SVGEGT. In the original workflow: Using reference gene primer amplification, nucleated cell counts were estimated. Libraries were prepared by immunoSEQ multiplex PCR; TCRdb keeps only in-frame clonotypes and omits some of them. V, J and clone size were drawn from that table, and D and trimming were deduced from the DNA. The sample lists approximately 25,000 clones, 75% to 90% seen once, with 2% to 2.5% in the top ten. Patients from Seattle were sampled longitudinally, starting during active infection.

This TCR was recovered from a woman between 65 and 79 years old with COVID-19, enrolled during active disease. Sample: peripheral blood. The chain has TRBV6-2 or TRBV6-3 and TRBJ2-1, with 7 bases matching TRBD2. This chain's CDR3 is CASSYSLKSLAVSYNEQFF. The CDR3 DNA is TGTGCCAGCAGTTACTCCCTGAAATCTCTAGCGGTCTCCTACAATGAGCAGTTCTTC.